This TCR beta chain was recorded in a study of beta chain features in type 1 diabetes. V lost 0 bases, J lost 6 bases, and 12 bases lay in between. The CDR3 extends over 15 amino acids. The germline V gene has CDR1 LGHNA and CDR2 YSLEER. Reverse transcription of all isolated RNA meant that expressed TCRB transcripts were sequenced. TCRdb's table, derived via immunoSEQ multiplex PCR, lists solely in-frame clones and lacks some. The data contain roughly 450,000 clones, about 14% of them singletons. This clone was recorded a few times. Sampling consisted of one heparinised blood draw per donor, averaging around 110 mL.

Sequenced sample: naive CD4+ T cells from blood. This chain joins TRBV4-3 and TRBJ1-5; the D is unclear. The receptor was isolated from a man in his thirties or forties in good health. CDR3 in amino acids: CASSQDSGRGQPQHF. CDR3 bases: TGCGCCAGCAGCCAAGATTCAGGAAGAGGTCAGCCCCAGCATTTT.